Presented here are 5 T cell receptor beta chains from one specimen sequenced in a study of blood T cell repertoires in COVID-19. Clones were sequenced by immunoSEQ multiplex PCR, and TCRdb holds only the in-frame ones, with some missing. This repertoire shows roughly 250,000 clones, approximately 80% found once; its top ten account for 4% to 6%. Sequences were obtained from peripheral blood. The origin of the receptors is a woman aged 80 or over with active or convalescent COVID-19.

The CDR3 coding sequence is TGTGCCAGTATCACAGGGGTTCTGAACACCGGGGAGCTGTTTTTT. It translates to CASITGVLNTGELFF. The chain uses TRBV28 and TRBJ2-2, with 7 bases matching TRBD1. The CDR3 has 15 amino acids. Germline assignment: CDR1 MDHEN and CDR2 SYDVKM. The V gene end was trimmed by 9 bases and the J gene end by 1 base; junction bases not matched to a gene: 8. The complete variable domain, with remaining parts taken from reference TRBV28 and TRBJ2-2, reads DVKVTQSSRYLVKRTGEKVFLECVQDMDHENMFWYRQDPGLGLRLIYFSYDVKMKEKGDIPEGYSVSREKKERFSLILESASTNQTSMYLCASITGVLNTGELFFGEGSRLTVL.

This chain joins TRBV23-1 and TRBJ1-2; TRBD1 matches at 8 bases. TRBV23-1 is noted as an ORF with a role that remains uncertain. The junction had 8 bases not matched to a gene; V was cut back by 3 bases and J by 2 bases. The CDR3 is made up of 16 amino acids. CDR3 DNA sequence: TGCGCCAGCAGTCATGGACGGACAGGGTGGAACTATGGCTACACCTTC. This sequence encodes CASSHGRTGWNYGYTF.

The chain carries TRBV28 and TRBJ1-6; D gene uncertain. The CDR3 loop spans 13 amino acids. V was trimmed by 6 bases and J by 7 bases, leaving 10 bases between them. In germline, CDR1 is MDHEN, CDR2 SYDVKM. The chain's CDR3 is CASSLLQNSPLHF. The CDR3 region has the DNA TGTGCCAGCAGCCTCCTACAGAATTCACCCCTCCACTTT.

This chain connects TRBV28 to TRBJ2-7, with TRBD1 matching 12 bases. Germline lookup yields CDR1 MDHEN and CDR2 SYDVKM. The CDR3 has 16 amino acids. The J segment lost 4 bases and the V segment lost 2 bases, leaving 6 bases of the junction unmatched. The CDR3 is CASSLGGTGGGYEQYF. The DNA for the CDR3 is TGTGCCAGCAGTTTAGGAGGGACAGGGGGCGGGTACGAGCAGTACTTC.

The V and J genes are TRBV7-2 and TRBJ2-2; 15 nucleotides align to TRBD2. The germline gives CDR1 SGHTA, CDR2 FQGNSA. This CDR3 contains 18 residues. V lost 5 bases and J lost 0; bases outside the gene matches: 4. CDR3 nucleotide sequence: TGTGCCAGCAGCCCAGGACTAGCGGGGGGGCCGAACACCGGGGAGCTGTTTTTT. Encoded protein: CASSPGLAGGPNTGELFF.